The clone carrying this TCR beta chain was observed a few times. Its antigen is currently unknown. This sample stems from a study of T-cell reconstitution after alpha-beta-depleted transplantation in children. CDR3 length: 14 amino acids. CDR1 is SGHRS, CDR2 YFSETQ, per germline. Trimming removed 4 bases at V and 9 bases at J, with 16 bases between. Unique molecular identifiers tagged the TCRbeta library. TCRdb fed the PCR reads into MiXCR, producing one record per CDR3 protein. The sample carries about 98,000 distinct CDR3 sequences, 20% to 30% recorded once. Study outcomes and limitations: There were reportedly several hundred expanded graft clones from which alpha-beta T cells came about two months after transplant. At one year after transplant, newly produced T cells mostly accounted for T-cell counts and diversity.

The starting material was PBMCs, obtained before TCRalphabeta/CD19-depleted stem cell transplant. The TCR was taken from a boy younger than 10 with acute lymphoblastic leukemia, due to receive a stem cell transplant. This sequence joins TRBV5-1 and TRBJ2-2; D is possibly TRBD2 (5 bases). The CDR3 nucleotides are TGCGCCAGCAGCCCACCGGCGGGTTTACGGGAGCTGTTTTTT. It yields the protein CASSPPAGLRELFF. Complete variable domain (other parts from reference TRBV5-1 and TRBJ2-2): KAGVTQTPRYLIKTRGQQVTLSCSPISGHRSVSWYQQTPGQGLQFLFEYFSETQRNKGNFPGRFSGRQFSNSRSEMNVSTLELGDSALYLCASSPPAGLRELFFGEGSRLTVL.